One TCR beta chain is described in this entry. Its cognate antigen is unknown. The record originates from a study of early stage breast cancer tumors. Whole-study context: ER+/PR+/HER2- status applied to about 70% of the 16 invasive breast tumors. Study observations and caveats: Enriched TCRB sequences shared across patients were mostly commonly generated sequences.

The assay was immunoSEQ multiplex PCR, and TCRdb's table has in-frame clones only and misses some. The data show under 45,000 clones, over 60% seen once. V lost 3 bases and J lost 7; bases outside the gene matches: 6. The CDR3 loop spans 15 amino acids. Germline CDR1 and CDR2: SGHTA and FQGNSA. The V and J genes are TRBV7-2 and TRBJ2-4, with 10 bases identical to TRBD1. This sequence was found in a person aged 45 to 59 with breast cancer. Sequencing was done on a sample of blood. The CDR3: CASSFGQGVVNIQYF. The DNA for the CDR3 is TGTGCCAGCAGCTTCGGACAGGGGGTTGTGAACATTCAGTACTTC.